This TCR beta chain was recorded in a study of blood T cells in healthy people across ages. CDR3 length: 12 residues. J was trimmed by 9 bases and V by 1 base; bases with no gene match: 2. From germline, CDR1 is MDHEN and CDR2 SYDVKM. This clonotype was detected ten times or more. Its cognate antigen is unknown. A sample-barcoded 5' primer and a J-beta primer mix were used in a second PCR of about 6 to 11 cycles. Researchers report that a template-switch adaptor with 12 random nucleotides tagged each cDNA molecule. TCRdb re-called the 5' RACE reads with MiXCR, one entry per CDR3 protein. There are about 650,000 distinct CDR3 sequences in the sample; roughly 32% occur only once, and 15% lies in the top ten. Overall study results and limits: PBMCs went unsorted, and a conclusive naive versus antigen-experienced comparison was therefore prevented.

The material sequenced was blood. The J gene is TRBJ2-7, the V gene TRBV28; TRBD2 matches at 8 bases. This clonotype originated in a woman older than 75 in good health. CDR3 coding DNA: TGTGCCAGCAGTTTATCCCGGGGGGGGCAGTACTTC. It encodes CASSLSRGGQYF.